The T cell receptor (beta chain) described here comes from a study of CD8+CD57+ T cells in acquired aplastic anemia. Study as a whole: Around 3.2 ug was the average amount of DNA from sorted CD4+ and CD8+ cells. There were roughly 9.8 million reads, on average, for CD4+ cells from healthy donors.

This clonotype was counted between two and nine times. Antigen specificity is unknown. Genomic DNA acted as the template from which TCR beta VDJ combination and CDR3 sequence profiling were carried out. TCRdb recomputed calls from the reads with MiXCR, one row per CDR3 protein. The sample has 400,000 to 450,000 distinct CDR3 sequences, roughly 64% seen once. Study-level findings and limits: Both patients and controls carried the same twenty-nine CD8+ CDR3 sequences. Patients were compared with controls for CD8+ Simpson's diversity, and no significant difference emerged.

The receptor was isolated from a human donor in good health, serving as a control. The material sequenced was sorted CD4+, CD8+, or CD8+CD57+ T cells (not recorded which) from PBMCs.

CDR3 DNA sequence: TGCAGCGTTGAAGATCGGGGAGGCTATGGCTACACCTTC. The encoded protein is CSVEDRGGYGYTF. This chain uses TRBV29-1 with TRBJ1-2; D not resolved. Germline assignment: CDR1 SQVTM and CDR2 ANQGSEA. The V and J ends lost 0 bases and 4 bases respectively, with 9 bases between them. The CDR3 spans 13 residues.